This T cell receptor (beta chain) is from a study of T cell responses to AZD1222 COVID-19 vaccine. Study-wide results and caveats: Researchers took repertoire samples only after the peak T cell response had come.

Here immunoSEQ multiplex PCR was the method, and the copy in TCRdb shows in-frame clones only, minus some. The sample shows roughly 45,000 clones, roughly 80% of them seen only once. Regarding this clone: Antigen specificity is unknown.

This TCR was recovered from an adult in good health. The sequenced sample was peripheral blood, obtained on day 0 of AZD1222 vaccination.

In DNA form, the CDR3 reads TGTGCCAGCAGTTTAAGCGGACAGGGGACAGATACGCAGTATTTT. Protein sequence: CASSLSGQGTDTQYF. The chain recombines TRBV28 with TRBJ2-3; TRBD1 aligns across 9 bases. CDR1 is MDHEN, CDR2 SYDVKM, per germline. V lost 2 bases, J lost 3 bases, and 3 bases stayed unmatched. The CDR3 contains 15 residues. Together with reference TRBV28 and TRBJ2-3, the CDR3 gives the full variable domain: DVKVTQSSRYLVKRTGEKVFLECVQDMDHENMFWYRQDPGLGLRLIYFSYDVKMKEKGDIPEGYSVSREKKERFSLILESASTNQTSMYLCASSLSGQGTDTQYFGPGTRLTVL.